Reported below is one TCR beta chain. These data belong to a study of blood T cell repertoires in COVID-19. Overall study: There were acute and convalescent COVID-19 samples, and they came from the United States, Italy and Spain. T cells, B-cell-depleted T cells, or PBMCs provided the cDNA or gDNA that served as material.

TCRdb's table, derived via immunoSEQ multiplex PCR, lists solely in-frame clones and lacks some. The sample carries approximately 250,000 clones, more than 80% recorded once. This CDR3 spans 12 amino acids. Germline V gene lookup returns CDR1 MNHEY and CDR2 SMNVEV (reference sequence). V lost 6 bases, J lost 8 bases, and 6 bases stayed unmatched. This study enrolled people aged 18 to 89 from roughly 24 US geographic areas. Each participant's cohort was designated according to participant-reported clinical history. The sequence was collected from a woman in her twenties or thirties with acute COVID-19. Sequencing used PBMCs or T cells enriched from blood (not recorded which). The rearrangement joins TRBV27 to TRBJ1-2; 7 positions agree with TRBD1. The CDR3 DNA is TGTGCCAGCAGGATGACAGGGTTCGGCTACACCTTC. This gives the protein CASRMTGFGYTF.